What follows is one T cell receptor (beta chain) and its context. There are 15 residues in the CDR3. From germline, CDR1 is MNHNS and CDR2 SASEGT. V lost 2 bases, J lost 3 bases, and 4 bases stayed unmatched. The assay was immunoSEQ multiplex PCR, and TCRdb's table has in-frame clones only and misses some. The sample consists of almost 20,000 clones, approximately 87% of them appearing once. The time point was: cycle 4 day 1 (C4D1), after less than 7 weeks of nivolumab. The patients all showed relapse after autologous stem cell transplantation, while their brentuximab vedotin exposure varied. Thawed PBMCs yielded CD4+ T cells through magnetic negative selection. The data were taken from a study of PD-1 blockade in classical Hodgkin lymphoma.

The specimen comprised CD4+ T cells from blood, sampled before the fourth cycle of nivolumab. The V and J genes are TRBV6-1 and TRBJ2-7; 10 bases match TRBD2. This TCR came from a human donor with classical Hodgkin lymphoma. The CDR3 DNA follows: TGTGCCAGCAGTGAAAGTCTAGCGGGGGACTACGAGCAGTACTTC. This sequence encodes CASSESLAGDYEQYF.